This T cell receptor (beta chain) was found in a study of regulatory T cells in long-lasting Graves disease. This clonotype came up many times. Time point described: persistent/refractory GD, antithyroid drugs over 5 years with positive TRAb. RNA from PBMCs was the source of the TCR library. The TCR beta library used iRepertoire HTBI primers with Arm-PCR amplification of CDR3. One entry per CDR3 protein, called by TCRdb with MiXCR from the multiplex PCR reads. The repertoire holds about 470,000 distinct CDR3 sequences, with roughly 20% as singletons. Germline values: CDR1 MDHEN, CDR2 SYDVKM. Trimming pared 5 bases from V and 0 bases from J, leaving 20 bases between. This CDR3 spans 17 amino acids.

V usage is TRBV28 and J usage is TRBJ2-7; D is undetermined. This specimen consisted of peripheral blood mononuclear cells (PBMCs), obtained when the disease was refractory, from a patient treated with antithyroid drugs. The sequence was obtained from a female donor with Graves disease. The CDR3 here is CASSPHPGPLSSYEQYF. The CDR3 DNA reads as TGTGCCAGCAGTCCCCACCCCGGGCCGCTTAGCTCCTACGAGCAGTACTTC. The variable domain in full, with the rest retrieved from reference TRBV28 and TRBJ2-7, is DVKVTQSSRYLVKRTGEKVFLECVQDMDHENMFWYRQDPGLGLRLIYFSYDVKMKEKGDIPEGYSVSREKKERFSLILESASTNQTSMYLCASSPHPGPLSSYEQYFGPGTRLTVT.